This T cell receptor (beta chain) emerged from a study of early T cells in non-severe SARS-CoV-2 infection. At the level of the study: It was bulk RNA from unsorted whole blood that was sequenced, and the chains were unpaired.

One entry per CDR3 protein, called by TCRdb with MiXCR from the 5' RACE reads. The data show approximately 35,000 distinct CDR3 sequences, around 7% seen once. Germline CDR1 is SGHRS and CDR2 is YFSETQ. CDR3 size: 14 residues. V lost 4 bases, J lost 0 bases, and 10 bases lay in between. This sequence originates from an adult who was a healthcare worker with PCR-confirmed SARS-CoV-2 infection or an uninfected control (not recorded which). Sequencing was carried out using whole blood. This chain links TRBV5-1 with TRBJ1-1; D possibly corresponds to TRBD1 (5 bases). The DNA of the CDR3 is TGCGCCAGCAGCCCCGCGACAGTGAACACTGAAGCTTTCTTT. Its translation is CASSPATVNTEAFF.